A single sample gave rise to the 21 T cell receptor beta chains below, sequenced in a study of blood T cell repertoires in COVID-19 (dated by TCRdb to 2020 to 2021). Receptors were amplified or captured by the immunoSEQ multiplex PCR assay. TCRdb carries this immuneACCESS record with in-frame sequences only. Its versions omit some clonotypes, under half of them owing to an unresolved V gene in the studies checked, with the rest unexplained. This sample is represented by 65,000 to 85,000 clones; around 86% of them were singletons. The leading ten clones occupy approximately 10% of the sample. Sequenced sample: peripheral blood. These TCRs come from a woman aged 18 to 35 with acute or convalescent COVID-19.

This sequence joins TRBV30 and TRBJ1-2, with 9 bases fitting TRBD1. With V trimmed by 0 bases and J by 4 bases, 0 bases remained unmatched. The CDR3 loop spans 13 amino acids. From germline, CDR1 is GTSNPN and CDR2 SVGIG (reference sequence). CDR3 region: CAWSVQGAYGYTF. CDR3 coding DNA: TGTGCCTGGAGTGTACAGGGGGCCTATGGCTACACCTTC.

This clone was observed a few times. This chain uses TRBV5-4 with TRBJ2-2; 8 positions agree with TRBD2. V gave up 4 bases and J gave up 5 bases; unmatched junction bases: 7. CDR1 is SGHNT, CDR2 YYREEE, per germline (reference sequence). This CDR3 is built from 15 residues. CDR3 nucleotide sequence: TGTGCCAGCAGCAGCGGACTAGCTGGGACCGGGGAGCTGTTTTTT. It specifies CASSSGLAGTGELFF.

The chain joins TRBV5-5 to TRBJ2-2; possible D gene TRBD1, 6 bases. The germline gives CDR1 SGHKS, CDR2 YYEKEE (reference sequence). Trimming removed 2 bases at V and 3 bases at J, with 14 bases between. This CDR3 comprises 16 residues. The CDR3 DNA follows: TGTGCCAGCAGCTTTCGTGGGGGCGCGGACACCGGGGAGCTGTTTTTT. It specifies CASSFRGGADTGELFF.

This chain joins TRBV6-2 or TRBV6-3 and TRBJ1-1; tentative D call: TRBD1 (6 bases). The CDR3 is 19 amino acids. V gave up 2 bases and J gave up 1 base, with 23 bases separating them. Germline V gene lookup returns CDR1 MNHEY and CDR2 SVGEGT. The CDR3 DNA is TGTGCCAGCAGTTACACAACCCTCCCGAACGACAGGTGGAACACTGAAGCTTTCTTT. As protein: CASSYTTLPNDRWNTEAFF.

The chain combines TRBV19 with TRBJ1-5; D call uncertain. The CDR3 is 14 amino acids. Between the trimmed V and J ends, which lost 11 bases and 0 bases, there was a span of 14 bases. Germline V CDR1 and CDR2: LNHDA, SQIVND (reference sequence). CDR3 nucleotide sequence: TGTGCCTGTACGAGCAGGTATAGCAATCAGCCCCAGCATTTT. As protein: CACTSRYSNQPQHF.

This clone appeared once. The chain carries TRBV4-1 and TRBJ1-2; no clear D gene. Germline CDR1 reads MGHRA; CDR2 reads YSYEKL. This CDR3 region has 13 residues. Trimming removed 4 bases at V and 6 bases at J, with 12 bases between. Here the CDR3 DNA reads TGCGCCAGCAGCCGATCGGCCGGGGATGGCTACACCTTC. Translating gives CASSRSAGDGYTF.

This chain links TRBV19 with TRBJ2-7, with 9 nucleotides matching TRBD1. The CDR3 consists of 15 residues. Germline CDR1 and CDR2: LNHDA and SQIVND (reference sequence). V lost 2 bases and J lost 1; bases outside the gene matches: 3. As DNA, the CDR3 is TGTGCCAGTAGTATACGGGGGACAGGGTCCTACGAGCAGTACTTC. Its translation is CASSIRGTGSYEQYF.

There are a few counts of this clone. The CDR3 coding sequence is TGTGCCAGCAGTGAACTGGGGCAGTATGGCTACACCTTC. It specifies CASSELGQYGYTF. The chain joins TRBV6-1 to TRBJ1-2; D might be TRBD1 (5 bases). V was shortened by 2 bases and J by 5 bases, with 9 bases between the two germline ends. The CDR3 is 13 amino acids. The germline V gene encodes CDR1 MNHNS and CDR2 SASEGT.

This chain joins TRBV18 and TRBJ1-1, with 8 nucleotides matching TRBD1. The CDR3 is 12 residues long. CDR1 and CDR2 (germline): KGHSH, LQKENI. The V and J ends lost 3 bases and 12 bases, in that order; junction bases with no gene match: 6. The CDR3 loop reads CASSPPQGVSFF. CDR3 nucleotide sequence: TGTGCCAGCTCACCGCCACAGGGGGTATCTTTCTTT.

In nucleotides, the CDR3 is TGTGCCAGCAGCTTAGAGGAAGGGGTGGCCCAGCATTTT. It translates to CASSLEEGVAQHF. The chain joins TRBV7-2 to TRBJ1-5; possible D gene TRBD1, 5 bases. The CDR3 is 13 amino acids. The germline gives CDR1 SGHTA, CDR2 FQGNSA. V lost 1 base to trimming and J lost 11 bases, with 12 bases between them.

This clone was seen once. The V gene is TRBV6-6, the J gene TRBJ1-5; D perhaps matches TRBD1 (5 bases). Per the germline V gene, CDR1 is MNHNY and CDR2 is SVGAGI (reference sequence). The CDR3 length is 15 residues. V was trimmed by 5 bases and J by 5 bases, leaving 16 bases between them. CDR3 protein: CASSPQRGGDQPQHF. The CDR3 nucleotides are TGTGCCAGCAGTCCACAGAGGGGAGGGGATCAGCCCCAGCATTTT.

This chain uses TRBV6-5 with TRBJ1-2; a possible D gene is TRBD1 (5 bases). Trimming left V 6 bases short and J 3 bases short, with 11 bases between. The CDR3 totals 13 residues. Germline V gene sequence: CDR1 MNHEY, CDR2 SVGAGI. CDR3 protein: CASRPRGDYGYTF. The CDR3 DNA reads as TGTGCCAGCAGACCCCGGGGGGACTATGGCTACACCTTC.

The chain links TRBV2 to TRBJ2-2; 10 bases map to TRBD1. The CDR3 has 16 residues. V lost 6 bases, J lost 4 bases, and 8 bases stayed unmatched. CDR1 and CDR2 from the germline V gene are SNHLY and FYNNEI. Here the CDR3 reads CASRPTTGGGTGELFF. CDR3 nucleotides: TGTGCCAGCAGACCGACGACAGGGGGCGGCACCGGGGAGCTGTTTTTT.

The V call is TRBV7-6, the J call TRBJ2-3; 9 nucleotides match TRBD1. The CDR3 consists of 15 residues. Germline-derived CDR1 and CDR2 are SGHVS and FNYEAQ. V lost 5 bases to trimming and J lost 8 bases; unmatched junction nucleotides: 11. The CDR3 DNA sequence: TGTGCCAGCAGCGGAGGGACAGGGAGTATCGGTACGCAGTATTTT. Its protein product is CASSGGTGSIGTQYF.

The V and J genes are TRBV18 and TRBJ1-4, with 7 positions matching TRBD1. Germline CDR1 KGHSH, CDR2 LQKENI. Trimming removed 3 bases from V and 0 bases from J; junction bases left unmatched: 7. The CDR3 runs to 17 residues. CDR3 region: CASSPLGTASTNEKLFF. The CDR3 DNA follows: TGTGCCAGCTCACCGCTCGGGACAGCCTCAACTAATGAAAAACTGTTTTTT.

In DNA form, the CDR3 reads TGTGCCAGCAGCACCCGAAGGACAGGGGAAGGCTACACCTTC. Translation: CASSTRRTGEGYTF. The J gene is TRBJ1-2, the V gene TRBV2, with 9 nucleotides matching TRBD1. The CDR3 consists of 14 residues. V gave up 6 bases and J gave up 8 bases; unmatched junction bases: 10. CDR1 and CDR2 from the germline V gene are SNHLY and FYNNEI.

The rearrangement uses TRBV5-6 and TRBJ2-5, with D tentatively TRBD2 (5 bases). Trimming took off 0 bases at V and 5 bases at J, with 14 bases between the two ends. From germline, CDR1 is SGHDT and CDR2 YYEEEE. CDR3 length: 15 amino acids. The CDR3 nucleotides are TGTGCCAGCAGCTTGGCCGGGGTAGCTTGGGAGACCCAGTACTTC. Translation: CASSLAGVAWETQYF.

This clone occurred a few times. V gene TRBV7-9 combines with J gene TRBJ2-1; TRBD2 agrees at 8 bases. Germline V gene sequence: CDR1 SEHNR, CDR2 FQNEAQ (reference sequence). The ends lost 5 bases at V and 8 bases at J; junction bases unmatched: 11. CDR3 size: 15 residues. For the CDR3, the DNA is TGTGCCAGCAGCCCGAGCGGGAGTCGCGTTCATGAGCAGTTCTTC. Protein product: CASSPSGSRVHEQFF.

The CDR3 nucleotides are TGCGCCAGCAGCCCAGCAGGGGGCTCGTACGAGCAGTACTTC. This translates into CASSPAGGSYEQYF. The genes are TRBV5-1 and TRBJ2-7; 8 positions agree with TRBD1. This CDR3 has 14 residues. The V gene's germline CDR1 is SGHRS and CDR2 YFSETQ. V was pared by 4 bases and J by 4 bases, with 7 bases of the junction left unmatched.

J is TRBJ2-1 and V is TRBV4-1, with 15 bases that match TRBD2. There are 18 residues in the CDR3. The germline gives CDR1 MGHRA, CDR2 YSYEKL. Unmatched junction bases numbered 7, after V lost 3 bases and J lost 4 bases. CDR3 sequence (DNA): TGCGCCAGCAGCCACGGGACTAGCGGGAGGACCCAATACAATGAGCAGTTCTTC. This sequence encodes CASSHGTSGRTQYNEQFF.

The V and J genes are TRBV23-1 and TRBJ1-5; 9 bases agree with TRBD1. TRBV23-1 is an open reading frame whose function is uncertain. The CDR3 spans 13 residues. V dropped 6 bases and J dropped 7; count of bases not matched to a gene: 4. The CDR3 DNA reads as TGCGCCAGCAGGACAGGGGGATGGCAGCCCCAGCATTTT. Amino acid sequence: CASRTGGWQPQHF.